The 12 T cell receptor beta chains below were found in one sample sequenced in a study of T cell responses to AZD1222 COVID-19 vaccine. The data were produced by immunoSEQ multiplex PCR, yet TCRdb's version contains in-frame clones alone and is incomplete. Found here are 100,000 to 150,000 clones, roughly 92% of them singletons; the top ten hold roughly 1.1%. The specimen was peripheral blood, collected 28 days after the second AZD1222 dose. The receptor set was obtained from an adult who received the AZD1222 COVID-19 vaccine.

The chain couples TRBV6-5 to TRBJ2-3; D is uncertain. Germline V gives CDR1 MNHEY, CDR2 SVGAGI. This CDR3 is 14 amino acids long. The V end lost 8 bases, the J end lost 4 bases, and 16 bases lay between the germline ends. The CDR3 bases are TGTGCCAGCTTCGTCCCTCGAGGTCCAGATACGCAGTATTTT. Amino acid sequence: CASFVPRGPDTQYF.

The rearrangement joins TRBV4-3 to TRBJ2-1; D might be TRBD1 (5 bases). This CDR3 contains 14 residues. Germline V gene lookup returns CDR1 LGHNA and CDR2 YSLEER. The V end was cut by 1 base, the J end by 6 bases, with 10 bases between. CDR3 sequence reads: CASSQAFRGNEQFF. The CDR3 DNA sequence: TGCGCCAGCAGCCAAGCCTTTAGGGGCAATGAGCAGTTCTTC.

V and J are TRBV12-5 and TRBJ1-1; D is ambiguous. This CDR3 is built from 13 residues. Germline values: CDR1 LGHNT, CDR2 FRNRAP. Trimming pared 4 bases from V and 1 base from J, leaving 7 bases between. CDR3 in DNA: TGTGCTAGTGGTTCGGAGGGGAACACTGAAGCTTTCTTT. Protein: CASGSEGNTEAFF.

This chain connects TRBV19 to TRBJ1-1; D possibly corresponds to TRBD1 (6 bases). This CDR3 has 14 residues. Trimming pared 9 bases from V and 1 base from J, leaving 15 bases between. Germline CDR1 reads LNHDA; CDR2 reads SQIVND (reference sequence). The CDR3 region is CASTGYPKNTEAFF. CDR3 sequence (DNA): TGTGCCAGCACAGGGTACCCTAAGAACACTGAAGCTTTCTTT.

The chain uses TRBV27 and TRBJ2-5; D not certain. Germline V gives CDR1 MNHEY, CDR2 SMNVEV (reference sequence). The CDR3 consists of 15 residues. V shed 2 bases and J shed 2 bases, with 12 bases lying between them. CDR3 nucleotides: TGTGCCAGCAGTTTAGGGCCGACCGTTCAAGAGACCCAGTACTTC. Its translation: CASSLGPTVQETQYF.

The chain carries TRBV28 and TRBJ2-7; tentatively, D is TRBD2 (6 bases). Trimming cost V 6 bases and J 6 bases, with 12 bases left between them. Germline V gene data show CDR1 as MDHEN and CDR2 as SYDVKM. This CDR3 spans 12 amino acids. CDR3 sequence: CASSRLVLEQYF. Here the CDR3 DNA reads TGTGCCAGCAGCCGACTAGTTCTCGAGCAGTACTTC.

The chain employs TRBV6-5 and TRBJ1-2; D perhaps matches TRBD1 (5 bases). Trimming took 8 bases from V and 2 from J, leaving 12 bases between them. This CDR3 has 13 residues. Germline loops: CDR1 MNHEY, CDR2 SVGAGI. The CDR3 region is CASGRAGNYGYTF. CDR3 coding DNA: TGTGCCAGCGGAAGAGCAGGGAACTATGGCTACACCTTC.

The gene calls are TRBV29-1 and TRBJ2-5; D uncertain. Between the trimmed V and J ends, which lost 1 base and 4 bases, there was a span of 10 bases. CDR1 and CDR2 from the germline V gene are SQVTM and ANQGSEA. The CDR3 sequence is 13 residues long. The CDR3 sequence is CSVEGVALETQYF. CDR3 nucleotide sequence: TGCAGCGTTGAAGGGGTGGCCCTAGAGACCCAGTACTTC.

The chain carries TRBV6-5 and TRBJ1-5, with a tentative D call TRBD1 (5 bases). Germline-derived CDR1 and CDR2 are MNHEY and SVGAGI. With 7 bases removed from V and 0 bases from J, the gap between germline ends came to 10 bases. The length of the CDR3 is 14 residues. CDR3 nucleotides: TGTGCCAGCAAAGCTGACAGTAGCAATCAGCCCCAGCATTTT. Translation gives CASKADSSNQPQHF.

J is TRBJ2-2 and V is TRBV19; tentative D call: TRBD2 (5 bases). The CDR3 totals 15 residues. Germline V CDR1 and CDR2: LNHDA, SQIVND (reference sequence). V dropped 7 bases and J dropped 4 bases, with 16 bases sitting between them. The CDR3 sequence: CASNPQRITTGELFF. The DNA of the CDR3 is TGTGCCAGTAACCCCCAGCGGATTACCACCGGGGAGCTGTTTTTT.

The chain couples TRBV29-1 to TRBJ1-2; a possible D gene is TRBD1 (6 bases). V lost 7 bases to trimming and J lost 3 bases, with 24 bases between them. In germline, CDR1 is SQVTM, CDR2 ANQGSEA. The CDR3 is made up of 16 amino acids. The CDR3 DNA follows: TGCAGCGCTCGAATACGGACTCGGACAGACCACTATGGCTACACCTTC. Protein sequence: CSARIRTRTDHYGYTF.

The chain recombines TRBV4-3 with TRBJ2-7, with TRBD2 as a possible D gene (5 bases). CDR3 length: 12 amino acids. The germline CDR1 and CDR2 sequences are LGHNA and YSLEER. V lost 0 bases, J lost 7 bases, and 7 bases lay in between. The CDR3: CASSQDRGEQYF. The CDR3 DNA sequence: TGCGCCAGCAGCCAAGACAGAGGGGAGCAGTACTTC.